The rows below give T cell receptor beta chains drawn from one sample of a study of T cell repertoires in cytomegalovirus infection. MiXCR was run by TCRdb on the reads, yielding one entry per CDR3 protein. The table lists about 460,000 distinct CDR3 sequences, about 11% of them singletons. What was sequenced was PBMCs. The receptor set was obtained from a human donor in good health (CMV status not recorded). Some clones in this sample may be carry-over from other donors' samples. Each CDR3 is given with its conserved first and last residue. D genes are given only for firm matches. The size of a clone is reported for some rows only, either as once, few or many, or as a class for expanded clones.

CASSSGGGLGEQFF | TGTGCCAGCAGCTCCGGAGGCGGCCTGGGCGAGCAGTTCTTC | TRBV7-6 | many | TRBJ2-1 | -
CASSYGTGATHGYTF | TGTGCCAGCAGCTACGGGACAGGGGCCACTCATGGCTACACCTTC | TRBV5-6 | many | TRBJ1-2 | TRBD1
CASSGPQPDNEKLFF | TGTGCCAGCAGCGGACCCCAACCTGATAATGAAAAACTGTTTTTT | TRBV9 | few | TRBJ1-4 | -
CAISPGEGIQPQHF | TGTGCCATCAGTCCGGGCGAGGGGATTCAGCCCCAGCATTTT | TRBV10-3 | many | TRBJ1-5 | -
CASSPGTSFYGYTF | TGTGCCAGCAGCCCCGGGACTAGCTTCTATGGCTACACCTTC | TRBV7-9 | many | TRBJ1-2 | -
CAIRELREDGELFF | TGTGCCATCAGGGAGTTGAGGGAGGACGGGGAGCTGTTTTTT | TRBV10-3 | many | TRBJ2-2 | -
CSARDTWTSGSSSYNEQFF | TGCAGTGCTAGAGATACTTGGACTAGCGGTTCTAGCTCCTACAATGAGCAGTTCTTC | TRBV20-1 | - | TRBJ2-1 | TRBD2
CAISEFSSEEAPQYF | TGTGCCATCAGTGAGTTCTCCTCAGAAGAGGCGCCGCAGTATTTT | TRBV10-3 | few | TRBJ2-3 | -
CASSIMGGPNEQFF | TGTGCCAGTAGTATAATGGGGGGCCCCAATGAGCAGTTCTTC | TRBV19 | - | TRBJ2-1 | -
CASSPGPSGNNEQFF | TGTGCCAGCAGTCCCGGGCCTAGCGGGAACAATGAGCAGTTCTTC | TRBV6-6 | few | TRBJ2-1 | TRBD2
CASTSGVSYEQYF | TGTGCCAGCACGTCGGGGGTATCCTACGAGCAGTACTTC | TRBV28 | - | TRBJ2-7 | -
CASSLYEVSPLHF | TGTGCCAGCAGTTTATATGAGGTATCACCCCTCCACTTT | TRBV12-3/TRBV12-4 | many | TRBJ1-6 | -
CASSPRGSGDQETQYF | TGTGCCAGCAGCCCCAGGGGGTCGGGCGACCAAGAGACCCAGTACTTC | TRBV11-2 | few | TRBJ2-5 | TRBD1
CASTPGLRALHF | TGTGCCAGCACCCCCGGATTACGGGCCCTCCACTTT | TRBV7-9 | many | TRBJ1-6 | -
CASRWGQRSNQPQHF | TGTGCCAGTAGATGGGGACAGCGGAGCAATCAGCCCCAGCATTTT | TRBV19 | many | TRBJ1-5 | TRBD1
CASSTLEHKPQHF | TGTGCCAGTAGTACCCTGGAGCACAAGCCCCAGCATTTT | TRBV19 | many | TRBJ1-5 | -
CASSLANSKQPQHF | TGTGCCAGCAGCTTGGCCAACAGTAAGCAGCCCCAGCATTTT | TRBV7-9 | many | TRBJ1-5 | -
CASSLTASSYNEQFF | TGTGCCAGCAGTTTAACAGCGAGCTCCTACAATGAGCAGTTCTTC | TRBV12-3/TRBV12-4 | many | TRBJ2-1 | -
CASSKGTYNEQFF | TGTGCCAGCAGCAAGGGAACCTACAATGAGCAGTTCTTC | TRBV7-2 | many | TRBJ2-1 | -
CASSSAGTAANYGYTF | TGTGCCAGCAGCTCCGCCGGGACAGCCGCTAACTATGGCTACACCTTC | TRBV7-9 | - | TRBJ1-2 | TRBD1
CASSVGVQQETQYF | TGTGCCAGCAGCGTAGGTGTCCAACAAGAGACCCAGTACTTC | TRBV9 | - | TRBJ2-5 | -
CASSEADANTGELFF | TGTGCCAGCAGTGAGGCAGACGCGAACACCGGGGAGCTGTTTTTT | TRBV2 | many | TRBJ2-2 | -
CASSLGPGGYGYTF | TGCGCCAGCAGCTTGGGTCCGGGGGGCTATGGCTACACCTTC | TRBV5-1 | few | TRBJ1-2 | -
CASSLTFDSNQPQHF | TGTGCCAGCAGCTTAACTTTCGATAGCAATCAGCCCCAGCATTTT | TRBV7-3 | many | TRBJ1-5 | -
CASSPGVQGVDGYTF | TGTGCCAGCAGTCCCGGGGTACAGGGGGTGGATGGCTACACCTTC | TRBV12-3/TRBV12-4 | - | TRBJ1-2 | TRBD1
CASSLAGRSPLHF | TGTGCCAGCAGCCTTGCGGGGCGTTCACCCCTCCACTTT | TRBV7-2 | many | TRBJ1-6 | -
CASTPGHGLYEQYF | TGTGCCAGCACCCCAGGCCACGGGCTATACGAGCAGTACTTC | TRBV28 | many | TRBJ2-7 | -
CASSLGPPNYNQPQHF | TGTGCCAGCAGCTTAGGCCCGCCTAATTACAATCAGCCCCAGCATTTT | TRBV7-9 | many | TRBJ1-5 | -
CSARVSRGPDTGELFF | TGCAGTGCTAGAGTTTCGCGGGGGCCCGACACCGGGGAGCTGTTTTTT | TRBV20-1 | - | TRBJ2-2 | -
CSARDSDLNTEAFF | TGCAGTGCTAGGGACAGCGACCTCAACACTGAAGCTTTCTTT | TRBV20-1 | few | TRBJ1-1 | -
CASSSWTGGFYNEQFF | TGTGCCAGCAGCTCCTGGACAGGGGGATTTTACAATGAGCAGTTCTTC | TRBV11-2 | many | TRBJ2-1 | TRBD1
CSAPRTEETQYF | TGCAGTGCGCCTCGGACTGAAGAGACCCAGTACTTC | TRBV20-1 | - | TRBJ2-5 | -
CSARRSPGQGGTNYGYTF | TGCAGTGCTAGACGGTCACCGGGACAGGGGGGAACTAACTATGGCTACACCTTC | TRBV20-1 | many | TRBJ1-2 | TRBD1
CASSLTRAAAGELFF | TGTGCCAGCAGCTTAACTCGGGCCGCGGCCGGGGAGCTGTTTTTT | TRBV7-3 | many | TRBJ2-2 | -
CASSKGLESTDTQYF | TGTGCCAGCAGCAAGGGACTGGAGAGCACAGATACGCAGTATTTT | TRBV7-3 | many | TRBJ2-3 | -
CASSRSGELFF | TGTGCCAGCTCAAGATCCGGGGAGCTGTTTTTT | TRBV14 | many | TRBJ2-2 | -
CASSLVGEGDTQYF | TGTGCCAGCAGCTTAGTTGGGGAGGGGGATACGCAGTATTTT | TRBV7-8 | many | TRBJ2-3 | TRBD2
CASRARSYEQYF | TGTGCCAGCAGGGCGCGCAGCTACGAGCAGTACTTC | TRBV7-8 | many | TRBJ2-7 | -
CASSLNLAGAGDTQYF | TGCGCCAGCAGCTTGAACCTAGCGGGAGCGGGAGATACGCAGTATTTT | TRBV5-1 | - | TRBJ2-3 | TRBD2
CASSTLQSTDTQYF | TGTGCCAGTAGTACCCTCCAAAGCACAGATACGCAGTATTTT | TRBV19 | many | TRBJ2-3 | -
CATSGRGSTDTQYF | TGTGCCACCAGTGGGAGGGGAAGCACAGATACGCAGTATTTT | TRBV24-1 | many | TRBJ2-3 | -
CASSYGGGGGFTDTQYF | TGTGCCAGCAGTTACGGGGGGGGGGGCGGATTCACAGATACGCAGTATTTT | TRBV6-6 | once | TRBJ2-3 | -
CASRPQAVREAFF | TGTGCCAGCAGACCCCAGGCGGTGAGGGAAGCTTTCTTT | TRBV27 | many | TRBJ1-1 | -
CSARSPDTEAFF | TGCAGTGCTAGATCCCCCGACACTGAAGCTTTCTTT | TRBV20-1 | few | TRBJ1-1 | -
CASSSPRTVRKTQYF | TGTGCCAGCAGTTCCCCCCGGACGGTCAGGAAGACCCAGTACTTC | TRBV6-1 | many | TRBJ2-5 | -
CASTVLAGSSYEQYF | TGTGCCAGCACCGTACTAGCGGGATCGTCCTACGAGCAGTACTTC | TRBV6-6 | few | TRBJ2-7 | TRBD2
CASSFFHRDPGKQYF | TGTGCCAGCAGTTTTTTTCACCGGGACCCTGGGAAGCAGTACTTC | TRBV28 | few | TRBJ2-7 | -
CASSSSGDGTDTQYF | TGTGCCAGCAGCTCTAGCGGGGATGGCACAGATACGCAGTATTTT | TRBV7-8 | many | TRBJ2-3 | TRBD2
CASTWGTTQYF | TGCGCCAGCACCTGGGGGACTACGCAGTATTTT | TRBV5-1 | - | TRBJ2-3 | -
CASSFEGSGANVLTF | TGTGCCAGCAGTTTCGAGGGATCTGGGGCCAACGTCCTGACTTTC | TRBV12-3/TRBV12-4 | many | TRBJ2-6 | -
CSAQGTEAFF | TGCAGCGCACAGGGGACTGAAGCTTTCTTT | TRBV29-1 | many | TRBJ1-1 | TRBD1
CSARTSGGPRYNEQFF | TGCAGTGCTAGGACTAGCGGGGGGCCGAGGTACAATGAGCAGTTCTTC | TRBV20-1 | many | TRBJ2-1 | TRBD2
CASSQVGLAGRNGETQYF | TGTGCCAGCAGCCAAGTTGGACTAGCGGGACGGAATGGGGAGACCCAGTACTTC | TRBV14 | many | TRBJ2-5 | TRBD2